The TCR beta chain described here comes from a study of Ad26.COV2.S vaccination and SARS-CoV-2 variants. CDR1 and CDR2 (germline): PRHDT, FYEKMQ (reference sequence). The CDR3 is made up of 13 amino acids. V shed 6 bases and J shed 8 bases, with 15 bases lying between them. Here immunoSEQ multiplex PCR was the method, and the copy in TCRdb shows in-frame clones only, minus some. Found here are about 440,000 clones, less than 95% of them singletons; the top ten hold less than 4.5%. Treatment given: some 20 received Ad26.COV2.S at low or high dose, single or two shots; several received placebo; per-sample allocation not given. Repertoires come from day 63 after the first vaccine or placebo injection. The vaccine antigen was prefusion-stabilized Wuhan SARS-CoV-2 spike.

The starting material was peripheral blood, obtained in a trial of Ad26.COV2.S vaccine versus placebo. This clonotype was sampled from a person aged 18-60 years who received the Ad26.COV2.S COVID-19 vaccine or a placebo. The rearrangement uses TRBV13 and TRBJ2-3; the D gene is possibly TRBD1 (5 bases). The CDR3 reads CASSLQGYRTQYF. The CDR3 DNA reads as TGTGCCAGCAGTCTTCAGGGTTACCGTACGCAGTATTTT.